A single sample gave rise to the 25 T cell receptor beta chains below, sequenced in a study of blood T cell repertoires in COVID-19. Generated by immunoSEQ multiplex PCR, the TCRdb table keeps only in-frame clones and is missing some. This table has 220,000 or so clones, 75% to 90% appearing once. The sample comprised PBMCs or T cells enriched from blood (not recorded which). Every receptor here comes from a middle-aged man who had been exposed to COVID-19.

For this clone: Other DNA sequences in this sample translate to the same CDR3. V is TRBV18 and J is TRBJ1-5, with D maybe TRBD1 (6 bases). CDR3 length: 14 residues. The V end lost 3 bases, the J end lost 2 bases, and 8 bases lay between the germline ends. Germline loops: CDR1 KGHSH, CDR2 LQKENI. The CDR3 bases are TGTGCCAGCTCACCTCCAGGGGGCAATCAGCCCCAGCATTTT. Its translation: CASSPPGGNQPQHF.

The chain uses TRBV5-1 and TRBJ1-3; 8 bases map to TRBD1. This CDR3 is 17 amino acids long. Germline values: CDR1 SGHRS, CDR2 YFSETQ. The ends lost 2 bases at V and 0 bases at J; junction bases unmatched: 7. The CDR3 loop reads CASSFNQGADSGNTIYF. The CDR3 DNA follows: TGCGCCAGCAGCTTTAATCAGGGGGCCGACTCTGGAAACACCATATATTTT.

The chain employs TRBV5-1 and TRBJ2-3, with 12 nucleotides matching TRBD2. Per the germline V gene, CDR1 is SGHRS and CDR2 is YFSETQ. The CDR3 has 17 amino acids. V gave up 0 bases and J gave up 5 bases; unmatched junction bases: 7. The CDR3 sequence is CASSLVIRLAGVDTQYF. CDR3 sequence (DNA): TGCGCCAGCAGCTTGGTGATTCGACTAGCGGGGGTAGATACGCAGTATTTT.

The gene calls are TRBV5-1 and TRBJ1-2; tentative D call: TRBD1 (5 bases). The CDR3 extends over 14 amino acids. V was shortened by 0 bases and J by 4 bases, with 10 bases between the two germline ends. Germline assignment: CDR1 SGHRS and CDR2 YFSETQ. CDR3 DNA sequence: TGCGCCAGCAGCTTGGTGGGGGGAGTCTATGGCTACACCTTC. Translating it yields CASSLVGGVYGYTF. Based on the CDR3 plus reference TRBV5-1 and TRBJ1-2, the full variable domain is KAGVTQTPRYLIKTRGQQVTLSCSPISGHRSVSWYQQTPGQGLQFLFEYFSETQRNKGNFPGRFSGRQFSNSRSEMNVSTLELGDSALYLCASSLVGGVYGYTFGSGTRLTVV.

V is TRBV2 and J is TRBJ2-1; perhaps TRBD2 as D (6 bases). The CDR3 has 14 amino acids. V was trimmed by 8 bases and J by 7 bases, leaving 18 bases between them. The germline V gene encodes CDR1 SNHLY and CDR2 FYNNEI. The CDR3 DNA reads TGTGCCAGCGGCGGGGTCAGAGCGACGAATGAGCAGTTCTTC. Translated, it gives CASGGVRATNEQFF.

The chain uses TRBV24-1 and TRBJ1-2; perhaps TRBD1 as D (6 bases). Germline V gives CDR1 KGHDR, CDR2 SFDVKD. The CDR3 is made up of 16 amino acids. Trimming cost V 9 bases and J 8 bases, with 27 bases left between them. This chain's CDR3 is CATGGPGERGVDGYTF. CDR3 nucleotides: TGTGCCACCGGAGGGCCAGGGGAGCGGGGGGTGGACGGCTACACCTTC.

CDR3 coding DNA: TGCAGCGTTGAAGACCCGGACAGGAGATCTTACAATGAGCAGTTCTTC. Its translation: CSVEDPDRRSYNEQFF. The chain joins TRBV29-1 to TRBJ2-1; 7 bases are shared with TRBD1. V trimming: 0 bases; J trimming: 4 bases; junction bases outside the gene matches: 9. CDR3 size: 16 residues. Per the germline V gene, CDR1 is SQVTM and CDR2 is ANQGSEA.

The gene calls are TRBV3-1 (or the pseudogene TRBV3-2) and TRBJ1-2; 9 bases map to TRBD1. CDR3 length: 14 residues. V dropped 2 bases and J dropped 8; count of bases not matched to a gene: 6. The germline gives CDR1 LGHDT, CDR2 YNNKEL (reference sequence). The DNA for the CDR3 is TGTGCCAGCAGCCAACGACAGGGGGAAAAAGGCTACACCTTC. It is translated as CASSQRQGEKGYTF.

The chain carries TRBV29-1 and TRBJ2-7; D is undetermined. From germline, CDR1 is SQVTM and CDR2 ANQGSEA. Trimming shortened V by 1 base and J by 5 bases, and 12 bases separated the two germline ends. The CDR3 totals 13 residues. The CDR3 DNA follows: TGCAGCGTTGAAGGAGTCGGGTCCCACGAGCAGTACTTC. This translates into CSVEGVGSHEQYF.

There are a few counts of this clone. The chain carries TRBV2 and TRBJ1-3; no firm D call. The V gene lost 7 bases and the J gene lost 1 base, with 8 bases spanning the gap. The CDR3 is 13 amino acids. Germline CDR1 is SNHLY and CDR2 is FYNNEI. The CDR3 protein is CASNRVSGNTIYF. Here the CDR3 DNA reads TGTGCCAGCAACCGGGTTTCTGGAAACACCATATATTTT.

The CDR3 nucleotides are TGTGCCAGCAGCCAGAGCGGGGGGGGCTCCCAGCATTTT. Translation gives CASSQSGGGSQHF. The gene calls are TRBV3-1 (or the pseudogene TRBV3-2) and TRBJ1-5, with D possibly being TRBD1 (6 bases). V was trimmed by 3 bases and J by 11 bases, leaving 14 bases between them. Germline V gene sequence: CDR1 LGHDT, CDR2 YNNKEL (reference sequence). This CDR3 contains 13 residues.

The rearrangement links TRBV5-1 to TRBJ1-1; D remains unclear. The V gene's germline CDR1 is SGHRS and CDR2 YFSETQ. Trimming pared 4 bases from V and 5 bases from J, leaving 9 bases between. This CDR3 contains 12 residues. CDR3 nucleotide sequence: TGCGCCAGCAGCCCAATCGGGACTGAAGCTTTCTTT. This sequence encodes CASSPIGTEAFF.

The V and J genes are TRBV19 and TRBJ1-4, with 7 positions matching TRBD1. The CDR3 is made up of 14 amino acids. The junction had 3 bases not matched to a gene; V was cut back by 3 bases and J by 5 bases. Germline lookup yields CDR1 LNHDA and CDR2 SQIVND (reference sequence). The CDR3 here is CASSIRGINEKLFF. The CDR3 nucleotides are TGTGCCAGTAGTATCAGGGGGATAAATGAAAAACTGTTTTTT.

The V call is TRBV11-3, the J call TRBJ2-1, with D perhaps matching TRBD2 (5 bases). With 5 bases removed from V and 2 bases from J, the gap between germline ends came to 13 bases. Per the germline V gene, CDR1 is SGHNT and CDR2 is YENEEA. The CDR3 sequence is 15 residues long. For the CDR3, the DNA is TGTGCCAGCAGCCCAACTAGAGCCCCCTACAATGAGCAGTTCTTC. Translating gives CASSPTRAPYNEQFF.

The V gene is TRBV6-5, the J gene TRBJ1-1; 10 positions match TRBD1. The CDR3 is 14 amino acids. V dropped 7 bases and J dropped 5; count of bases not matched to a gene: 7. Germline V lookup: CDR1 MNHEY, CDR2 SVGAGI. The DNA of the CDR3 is TGTGCCAGCACCTGGGACAGGGGAGGGACTGAAGCTTTCTTT. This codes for CASTWDRGGTEAFF.

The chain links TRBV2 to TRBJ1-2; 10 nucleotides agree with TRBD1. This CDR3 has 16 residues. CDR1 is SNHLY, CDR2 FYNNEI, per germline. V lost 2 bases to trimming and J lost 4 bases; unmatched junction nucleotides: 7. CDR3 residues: CASSENGDRGVYGYTF. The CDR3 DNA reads TGTGCCAGCAGTGAAAATGGGGACAGGGGCGTCTATGGCTACACCTTC.

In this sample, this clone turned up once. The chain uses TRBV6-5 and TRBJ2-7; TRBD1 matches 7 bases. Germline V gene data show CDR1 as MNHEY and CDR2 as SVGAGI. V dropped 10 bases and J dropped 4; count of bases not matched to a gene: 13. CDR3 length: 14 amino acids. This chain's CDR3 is CATLSGNRGYEQYV. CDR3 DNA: TGTGCCACTCTTTCAGGAAACAGGGGTTACGAGCAGTACGTC.

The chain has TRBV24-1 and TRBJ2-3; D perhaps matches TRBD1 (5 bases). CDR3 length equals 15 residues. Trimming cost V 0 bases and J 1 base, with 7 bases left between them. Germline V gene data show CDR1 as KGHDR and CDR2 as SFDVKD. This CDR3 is CATSDLATGTDTQYF. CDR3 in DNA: TGTGCCACCAGTGATTTGGCGACAGGCACAGATACGCAGTATTTT.

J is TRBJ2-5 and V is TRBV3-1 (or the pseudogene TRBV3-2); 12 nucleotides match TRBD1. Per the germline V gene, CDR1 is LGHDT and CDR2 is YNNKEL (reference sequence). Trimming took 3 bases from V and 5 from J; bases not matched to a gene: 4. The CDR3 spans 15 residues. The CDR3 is CASSQPGQGAETQYF. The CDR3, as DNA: TGTGCCAGCAGCCAGCCGGGACAGGGGGCGGAGACCCAGTACTTC.

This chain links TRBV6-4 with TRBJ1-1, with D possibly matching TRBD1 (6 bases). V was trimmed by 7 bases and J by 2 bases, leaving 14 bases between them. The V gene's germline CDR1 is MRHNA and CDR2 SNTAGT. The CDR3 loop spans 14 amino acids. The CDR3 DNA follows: TGTGCCAGCAAGGGGAACAGGGATAACACTGAAGCTTTCTTT. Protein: CASKGNRDNTEAFF.

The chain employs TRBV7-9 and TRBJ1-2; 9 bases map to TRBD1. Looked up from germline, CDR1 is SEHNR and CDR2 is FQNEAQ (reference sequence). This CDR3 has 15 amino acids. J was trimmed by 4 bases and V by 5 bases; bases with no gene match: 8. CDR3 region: CASSATGGAGYGYTF. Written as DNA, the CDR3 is TGTGCCAGCAGCGCAACAGGGGGCGCGGGCTATGGCTACACCTTC.

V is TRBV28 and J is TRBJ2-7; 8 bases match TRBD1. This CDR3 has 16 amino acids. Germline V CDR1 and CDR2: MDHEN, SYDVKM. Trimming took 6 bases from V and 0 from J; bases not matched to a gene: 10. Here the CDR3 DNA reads TGTGCCAGCAGCAGTCCCGGGACAGGCTTCTCCTACGAGCAGTACTTC. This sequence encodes CASSSPGTGFSYEQYF.

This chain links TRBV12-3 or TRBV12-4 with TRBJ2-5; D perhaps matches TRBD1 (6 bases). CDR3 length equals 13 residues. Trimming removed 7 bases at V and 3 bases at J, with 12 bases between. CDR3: CASTKDRKETQYF. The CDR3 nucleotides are TGTGCCAGCACCAAAGACAGGAAAGAGACCCAGTACTTC.

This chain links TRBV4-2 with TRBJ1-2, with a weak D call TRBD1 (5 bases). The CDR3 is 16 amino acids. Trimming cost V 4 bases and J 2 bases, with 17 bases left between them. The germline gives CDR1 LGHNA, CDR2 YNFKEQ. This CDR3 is CASSRDRTGQNYGYTF. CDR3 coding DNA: TGTGCCAGCAGCCGAGACCGCACAGGCCAAAACTATGGCTACACCTTC.

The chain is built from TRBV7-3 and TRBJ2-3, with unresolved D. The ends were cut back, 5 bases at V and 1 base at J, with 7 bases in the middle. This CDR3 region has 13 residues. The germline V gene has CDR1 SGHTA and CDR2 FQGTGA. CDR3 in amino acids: CASSLFGTDTQYF. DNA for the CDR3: TGTGCCAGCAGCCTGTTTGGCACAGATACGCAGTATTTT.